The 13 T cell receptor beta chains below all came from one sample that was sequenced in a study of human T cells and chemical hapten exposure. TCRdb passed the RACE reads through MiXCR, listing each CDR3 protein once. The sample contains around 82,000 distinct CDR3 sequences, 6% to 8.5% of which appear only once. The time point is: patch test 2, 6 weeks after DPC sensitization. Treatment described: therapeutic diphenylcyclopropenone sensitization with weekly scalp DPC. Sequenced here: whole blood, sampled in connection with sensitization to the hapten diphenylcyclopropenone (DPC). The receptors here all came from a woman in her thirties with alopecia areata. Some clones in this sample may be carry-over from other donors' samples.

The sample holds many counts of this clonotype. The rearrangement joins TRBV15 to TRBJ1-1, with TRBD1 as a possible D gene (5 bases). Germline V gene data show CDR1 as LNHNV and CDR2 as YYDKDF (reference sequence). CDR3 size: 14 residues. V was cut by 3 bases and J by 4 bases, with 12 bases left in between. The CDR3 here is CATSSSSGTTEAFF. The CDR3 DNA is TGTGCCACCAGCAGTTCTTCAGGGACCACTGAAGCTTTCTTT.

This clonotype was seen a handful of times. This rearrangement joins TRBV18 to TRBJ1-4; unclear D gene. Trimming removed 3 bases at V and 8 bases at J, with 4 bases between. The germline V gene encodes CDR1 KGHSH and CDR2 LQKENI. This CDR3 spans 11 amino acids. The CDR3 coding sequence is TGTGCCAGCTCACCTGACGAAAAACTGTTTTTT. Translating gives CASSPDEKLFF.

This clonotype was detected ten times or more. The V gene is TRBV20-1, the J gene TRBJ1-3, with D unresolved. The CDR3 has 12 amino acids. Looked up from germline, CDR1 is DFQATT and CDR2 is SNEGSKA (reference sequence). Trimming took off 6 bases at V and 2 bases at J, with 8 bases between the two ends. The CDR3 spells CSAETPGNTIYF. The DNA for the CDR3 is TGCAGTGCGGAGACTCCTGGAAACACCATATATTTT.

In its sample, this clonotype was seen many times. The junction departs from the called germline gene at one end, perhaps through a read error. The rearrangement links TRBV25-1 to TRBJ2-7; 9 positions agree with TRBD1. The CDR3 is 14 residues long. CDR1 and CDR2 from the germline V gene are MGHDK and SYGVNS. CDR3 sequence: CASSELGTGYGQYF. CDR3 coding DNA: TGTGCCAGCAGTGAACTCGGGACAGGGTACGGGCAGTACTTC.

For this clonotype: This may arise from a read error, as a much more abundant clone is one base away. The CDR3 DNA reads TGCAGTGCCATTAATCGACAGAATCGACTCTTC. Translating gives CSAINRQNRLF. This chain joins TRBV20-1 and TRBJ2-7; D is perhaps TRBD1 (5 bases). From germline, CDR1 is DFQATT and CDR2 SNEGSKA (reference sequence). This CDR3 is 11 amino acids long.

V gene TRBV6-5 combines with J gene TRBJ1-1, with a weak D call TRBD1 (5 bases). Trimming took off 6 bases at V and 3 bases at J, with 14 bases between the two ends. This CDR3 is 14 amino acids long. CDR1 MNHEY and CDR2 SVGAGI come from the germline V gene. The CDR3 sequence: CASSGAWGDTEAFF. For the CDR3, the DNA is TGTGCCAGCAGCGGAGCGTGGGGGGACACTGAAGCTTTCTTT.

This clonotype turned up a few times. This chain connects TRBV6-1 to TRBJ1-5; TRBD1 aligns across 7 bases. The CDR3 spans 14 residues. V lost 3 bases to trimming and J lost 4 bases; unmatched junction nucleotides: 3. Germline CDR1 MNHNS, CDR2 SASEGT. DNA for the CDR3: TGTGCCAGCAGTGAGGGACAGACAAATCAGCCCCAGCATTTT. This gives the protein CASSEGQTNQPQHF.

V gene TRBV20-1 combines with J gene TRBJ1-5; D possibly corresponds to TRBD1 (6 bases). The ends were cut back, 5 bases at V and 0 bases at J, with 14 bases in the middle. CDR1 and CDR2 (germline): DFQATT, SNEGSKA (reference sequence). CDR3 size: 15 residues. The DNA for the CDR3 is TGCAGTGCTTCGGTCGGGGGCTATAGCAATCAGCCCCAGCATTTT. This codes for CSASVGGYSNQPQHF.

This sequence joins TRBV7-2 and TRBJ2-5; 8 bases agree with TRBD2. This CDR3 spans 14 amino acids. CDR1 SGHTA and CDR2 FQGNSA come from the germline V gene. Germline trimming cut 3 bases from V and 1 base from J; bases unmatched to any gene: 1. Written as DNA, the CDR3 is TGTGCCAGCAGCTTTGGACTAGCCCAAGAGACCCAGTACTTC. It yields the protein CASSFGLAQETQYF.

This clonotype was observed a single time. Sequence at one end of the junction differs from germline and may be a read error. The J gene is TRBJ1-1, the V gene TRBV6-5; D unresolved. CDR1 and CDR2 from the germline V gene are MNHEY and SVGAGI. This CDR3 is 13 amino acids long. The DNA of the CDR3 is TGTGCCAGCAGACATGCCATCGGCACTGAAGCTTCCTTT. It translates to CASRHAIGTEASF.

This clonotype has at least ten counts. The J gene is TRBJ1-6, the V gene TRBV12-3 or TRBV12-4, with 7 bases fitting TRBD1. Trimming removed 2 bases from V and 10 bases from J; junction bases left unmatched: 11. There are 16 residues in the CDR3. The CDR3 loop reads CASSLRAGGLGSPLHF. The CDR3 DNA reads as TGTGCCAGCAGTTTAAGGGCAGGGGGATTAGGATCACCCCTCCACTTT.

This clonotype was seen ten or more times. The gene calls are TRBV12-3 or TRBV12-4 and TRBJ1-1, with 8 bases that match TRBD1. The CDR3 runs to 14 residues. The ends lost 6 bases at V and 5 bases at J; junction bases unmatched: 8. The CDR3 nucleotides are TGTGCCAGCAGCTCAGGGGGCCCCTGGACTGAAGCTTTCTTT. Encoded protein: CASSSGGPWTEAFF.

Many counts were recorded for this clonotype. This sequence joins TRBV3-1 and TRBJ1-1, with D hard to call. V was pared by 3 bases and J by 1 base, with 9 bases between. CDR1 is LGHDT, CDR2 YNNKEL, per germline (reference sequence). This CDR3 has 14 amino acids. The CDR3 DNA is TGTGCCAGCAGCCACCGGACGGCGAACACTGAAGCTTTCTTT. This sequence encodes CASSHRTANTEAFF.